Presented here are 16 T cell receptor beta chains from one specimen sequenced in a study of T cell repertoires in cytomegalovirus infection. TCRdb used MiXCR to reprocess the reads, holding one entry per CDR3 protein. This table has 600,000 to 700,000 distinct CDR3 sequences, roughly 30% appearing once. These receptors have no identified antigens. The sample was cultured PBMCs, taken from culture after CMV antigen stimulation. Receptors were obtained from a human donor in good health (CMV status not recorded). Some clones in this sample may be carry-over from other donors' samples.

This clonotype showed up just a few times. The chain recombines TRBV5-4 with TRBJ2-3; D gene ambiguous. The CDR3 is 14 amino acids. Trimming removed 4 bases at V and 0 bases at J, with 9 bases between. The germline gives CDR1 SGHNT, CDR2 YYREEE (reference sequence). This CDR3 reads CASSQQESTDTQYF. CDR3 DNA sequence: TGTGCCAGCAGCCAGCAGGAAAGCACAGATACGCAGTATTTT.

This chain links TRBV19 with TRBJ1-4; D gene ambiguous. V lost 4 bases, J lost 8 bases, and 14 bases lay in between. CDR3 length: 14 amino acids. Germline CDR1 reads LNHDA; CDR2 reads SQIVND (reference sequence). This chain's CDR3 is CASSRRAGDEKLFF. As DNA, the CDR3 is TGTGCCAGTAGTAGGCGGGCAGGAGACGAAAAACTGTTTTTT.

V and J are TRBV7-9 and TRBJ2-3, with unresolved D. The length of the CDR3 is 17 residues. V dropped 0 bases and J dropped 4 bases, with 17 bases sitting between them. Germline CDR1 is SEHNR and CDR2 is FQNEAQ (reference sequence). The CDR3 region is CASSLALQRMGADTQYF. The CDR3 DNA follows: TGTGCCAGCAGCTTAGCGCTCCAGCGAATGGGTGCAGATACGCAGTATTTT.

The gene calls are TRBV7-2 and TRBJ2-2; unclear D gene. From germline, CDR1 is SGHTA and CDR2 FQGNSA. V was trimmed by 4 bases and J by 7 bases, leaving 13 bases between them. This CDR3 has 14 amino acids. CDR3 nucleotides: TGTGCCAGCAGCTCATTCGGCCAGCACGGGGAGCTGTTTTTT. Translation gives CASSSFGQHGELFF.

CDR3 protein: CSARDHGTETQYF. In nucleotides, the CDR3 is TGCAGTGCTAGAGATCACGGTACGGAGACCCAGTACTTC. The genes are TRBV20-1 and TRBJ2-5; D is ambiguous. The CDR3 loop spans 13 amino acids. Germline CDR1 is DFQATT and CDR2 is SNEGSKA (reference sequence). The V gene lost 0 bases and the J gene lost 5 bases, with 10 bases spanning the gap.

This clonotype was seen a few times. The V gene is TRBV2, the J gene TRBJ2-7; the D gene is possibly TRBD1 (6 bases). This CDR3 has 12 amino acids. In germline, CDR1 is SNHLY, CDR2 FYNNEI. V was clipped by 8 bases and J by 2 bases, with 10 bases between them. The CDR3 is CASRDNAYEQYF. For the CDR3, the DNA is TGTGCCAGCCGGGACAACGCCTACGAGCAGTACTTC. The entire variable domain, with the rest obtained from reference TRBV2 and TRBJ2-7, is as follows: EPEVTQTPSHQVTQMGQEVILRCVPISNHLYFYWYRQILGQKVEFLVSFYNNEISEKSEIFDDQFSVERPDGSNFTLKIRSTKLEDSAMYFCASRDNAYEQYFGPGTRLTVT.

This clonotype has a handful of counts. The rearrangement joins TRBV7-2 to TRBJ1-1; no reliable D call. This CDR3 spans 14 amino acids. V was pared by 1 base and J by 0 bases, with 6 bases between. CDR1 and CDR2 from the germline V gene are SGHTA and FQGNSA. The CDR3: CASSLGSMNTEAFF. The CDR3 coding sequence is TGTGCCAGCAGCTTAGGCAGTATGAACACTGAAGCTTTCTTT.

This clonotype was counted a few times. The chain has TRBV7-9 and TRBJ2-1, with 12 bases that match TRBD2. Looked up from germline, CDR1 is SEHNR and CDR2 is FQNEAQ (reference sequence). The CDR3 has 17 amino acids. V lost 2 bases, J lost 8 bases, and 10 bases stayed unmatched. CDR3 sequence reads: CASSLSPSGRAKDEQFF. The CDR3 DNA follows: TGTGCCAGCAGCTTATCCCCTAGCGGGAGGGCCAAGGATGAGCAGTTCTTC.

In its sample, this clonotype was seen a few times. V usage is TRBV20-1 and J usage is TRBJ2-1, with D tentatively TRBD2 (6 bases). The length of the CDR3 is 14 residues. Germline V lookup: CDR1 DFQATT, CDR2 SNEGSKA (reference sequence). With 3 bases removed from V and 4 bases from J, the gap between germline ends came to 13 bases. Here the CDR3 reads CSASWRGRYNEQFF. Written as DNA, the CDR3 is TGCAGTGCTAGCTGGCGGGGACGGTACAATGAGCAGTTCTTC.

This chain joins TRBV3-1 and TRBJ2-7, with TRBD1 matching 10 bases. The germline gives CDR1 LGHDT, CDR2 YNNKEL (reference sequence). The CDR3 extends over 14 amino acids. Trimming took 3 bases from V and 6 from J; bases not matched to a gene: 5. CDR3 nucleotides: TGTGCCAGCAGCCAGAGGGACAGGGGAAGCGAGCAGTACTTC. This sequence encodes CASSQRDRGSEQYF.

V usage is TRBV29-1 and J usage is TRBJ2-5, with 13 bases lining up with TRBD2. Unmatched junction bases numbered 10, after V lost 4 bases and J lost 5 bases. CDR1 and CDR2 from the germline V gene are SQVTM and ANQGSEA. The CDR3 totals 16 residues. This chain's CDR3 is CSVVAGLAGRGETQYF. As DNA, the CDR3 is TGCAGCGTTGTGGCGGGACTAGCGGGAAGAGGGGAGACCCAGTACTTC.

The V and J genes are TRBV7-9 and TRBJ1-1, with TRBD1 matching 8 bases. Trimming removed 4 bases from V and 11 bases from J; junction bases left unmatched: 3. Germline V CDR1 and CDR2: SEHNR, FQNEAQ (reference sequence). The CDR3 is 11 residues long. The CDR3 spells CASSWGQAAFF. CDR3 nucleotide sequence: TGTGCCAGCAGCTGGGGACAGGCTGCTTTCTTT.

Ten or more counts support this clonotype. V usage is TRBV7-2 and J usage is TRBJ2-1, with D uncertain. Germline CDR1 SGHTA, CDR2 FQGNSA. V shed 3 bases and J shed 9 bases, with 12 bases lying between them. The CDR3 has 13 amino acids. CDR3 DNA: TGTGCCAGCAGCTTCCGGCCGACCGGTGAGCAGTTCTTC. This gives the protein CASSFRPTGEQFF.

This clonotype was found a few times. V usage is TRBV19 and J usage is TRBJ2-1, with 7 bases lining up with TRBD1. This CDR3 is 11 amino acids long. J was trimmed by 15 bases and V by 5 bases; bases with no gene match: 7. CDR1 and CDR2 (germline): LNHDA, SQIVND (reference sequence). The CDR3 DNA reads TGTGCCAGTAGTGTTGACAGGGTTCCGTTCTTC. Translation: CASSVDRVPFF.

In its sample, this clonotype was seen once. The chain joins TRBV15 to TRBJ2-5; D is ambiguous. CDR1 is LNHNV, CDR2 YYDKDF, per germline (reference sequence). The CDR3 is made up of 13 amino acids. V lost 5 bases, J lost 7 bases, and 14 bases lay in between. The CDR3 reads CATSHPVGVTQYF. CDR3 nucleotide sequence: TGTGCCACCAGCCATCCCGTGGGTGTGACCCAGTACTTC.

This sequence joins TRBV7-9 and TRBJ2-1, with 7 bases that match TRBD1. Losses at the gene ends were 3 bases for V and 9 bases for J; bases not matched to a gene: 5. CDR3 length equals 13 residues. CDR1 SEHNR and CDR2 FQNEAQ come from the germline V gene (reference sequence). CDR3 amino acids: CASSFNRGVEQFF. The CDR3 DNA sequence: TGTGCCAGCAGCTTCAACAGGGGTGTTGAGCAGTTCTTC.